This entry describes one T cell receptor beta chain. The target antigen is unknown. Trimming took off 7 bases at V and 0 bases at J, with 21 bases between the two ends. This CDR3 is 16 amino acids long. The V gene's germline CDR1 is SQVTM and CDR2 ANQGSEA. This sample's time point: newly diagnosed GD, antithyroid drugs for less than 3 months. The TCR library was made from RNA that had been extracted from PBMCs in TRIzol. iRepertoire HTBI primers and Arm-PCR of CDR3 regions built TCR beta libraries. TCRdb re-derived calls from the multiplex PCR reads in MiXCR, one entry per CDR3 protein. The table lists 200,000 to 250,000 distinct CDR3 sequences, roughly 18% of them singletons, with 10% to 15% in the top ten. The record originates from a study of regulatory T cells in long-lasting Graves disease. Study-level findings and limits: It was in persistent disease that TRBV28, TRBJ1-2 and TRBJ2-5 were favored. Thyroid tissue went unexamined; only peripheral blood was analyzed.

These records were also assigned to another study, of T cells in Graves' hyperthyroidism and ophthalmopathy. That source notes: HTBI primers were the set used in a first-round RT-PCR of the TCR CDR3.

The material was peripheral blood mononuclear cells (PBMCs), obtained at new diagnosis, from a patient treated with antithyroid drugs. The origin of this receptor is a woman aged 25 to 39 with Graves disease. The chain uses TRBV29-1 and TRBJ1-1; tentative D call: TRBD1 (5 bases). The CDR3 reads CSAVLEWGKMNTEAFF. CDR3 DNA sequence: TGCAGCGCTGTCCTCGAGTGGGGGAAAATGAACACTGAAGCTTTCTTT.